These 2 T cell receptor beta chains originate from one sample sequenced in a study of cytomegalovirus exposure and HLA in healthy donors. The PCR made use of 60 Vbeta and 13 Jbeta primers. The table came from immunoSEQ multiplex PCR; TCRdb's copy has only in-frame clones and leaves some out. Among hundreds of thousands of clones listed, around 83% were seen once. Sequencing was carried out using PBMCs. These receptors were taken from a girl aged 5 to 17 in good health and CMV-seronegative.

This clone was found a few times. The rearrangement links TRBV6-1 to TRBJ1-1, with 9 bases identical to TRBD1. The CDR3 runs to 16 residues. Trimming at V came to 4 bases and at J to 0 bases, leaving 6 bases not matched to a gene. The germline V gene has CDR1 MNHNS and CDR2 SASEGT. The CDR3 bases are TGTGCCAGCAGTGCAACCGGGACAGGGTTGAACACTGAAGCTTTCTTT. It codes for CASSATGTGLNTEAFF.

As regards this clone: Other DNA sequences in the sample encode the same CDR3. This chain joins TRBV6-4 and TRBJ1-6; D is perhaps TRBD1 (5 bases). V shed 0 bases and J shed 6 bases, with 6 bases lying between them. Germline V gene lookup returns CDR1 MRHNA and CDR2 SNTAGT. This CDR3 contains 14 residues. This CDR3 is CASSDSGGNSPLHF. As DNA, the CDR3 is TGTGCCAGCAGTGACTCGGGGGGTAATTCACCCCTCCACTTT.